Listed here are 12 T cell receptor beta chains from one sample, sequenced in a study of shared clonotypes between healthy human individuals. Assay: immunoSEQ multiplex PCR; the TCRdb copy retains only in-frame clones and omits some. The table includes millions of clones, approximately 93% detected once. The sample taken for sequencing was naive CD4+ T cells from PBMCs. Sample subset: CD45RA+ positively selected. Every receptor here comes from a man aged 18 to 35 in good health. Some clones in this sample may be carry-over from other donors' samples.

This sequence joins TRBV6-6 and TRBJ2-7; 9 bases are shared with TRBD1. The ends lost 2 bases at V and 2 bases at J; junction bases unmatched: 7. CDR3 length: 16 residues. Germline V gene lookup returns CDR1 MNHNY and CDR2 SVGAGI (reference sequence). The CDR3 is CASSYPPDRGTYEQYF. The CDR3 nucleotides are TGTGCCAGCAGTTACCCTCCGGACAGGGGAACCTACGAGCAGTACTTC.

This chain joins TRBV6-1 and TRBJ2-5; D may be TRBD1 or TRBD2 (5 bases each). The V gene's germline CDR1 is MNHNS and CDR2 SASEGT. Trimming cost V 5 bases and J 1 base, with 14 bases left between them. This CDR3 has 15 residues. CDR3 in DNA: TGTGCCAGCAGTTCCGGGGACGGGCCCCAAGAGACCCAGTACTTC. It encodes CASSSGDGPQETQYF.

A single count supports this clone. This chain uses TRBV5-1 with TRBJ2-2; D gene ambiguous. The CDR3 extends over 13 amino acids. V lost 4 bases, J lost 4 bases, and 8 bases lay in between. Germline V lookup: CDR1 SGHRS, CDR2 YFSETQ. DNA for the CDR3: TGCGCCAGCAGCAAAAATCCCACCGGGGAGCTGTTTTTT. It specifies CASSKNPTGELFF. The full variable domain, in which reference TRBV5-1 and TRBJ2-2 provide the parts outside the CDR3, is KAGVTQTPRYLIKTRGQQVTLSCSPISGHRSVSWYQQTPGQGLQFLFEYFSETQRNKGNFPGRFSGRQFSNSRSEMNVSTLELGDSALYLCASSKNPTGELFFGEGSRLTVL.

This rearrangement joins TRBV19 to TRBJ2-3; D is perhaps TRBD1 (6 bases). The germline CDR1 and CDR2 sequences are LNHDA and SQIVND (reference sequence). The CDR3 runs 15 residues. Deletions cut 10 bases from V and 2 bases from J, with 19 bases between. Here the CDR3 reads CATQRQDLYTDTQYF. For the CDR3, the DNA is TGTGCCACCCAGCGACAGGATCTATACACAGATACGCAGTATTTT. Variable domain in full (rest from reference TRBV19 and TRBJ2-3): DGGITQSPKYLFRKEGQNVTLSCEQNLNHDAMYWYRQDPGQGLRLIYYSQIVNDFQKGDIAEGYSVSREKKESFPLTVTSAQKNPTAFYLCATQRQDLYTDTQYFGPGTRLTVL.

The V and J genes are TRBV28 and TRBJ1-4; D is undetermined. Per germline, CDR1 MDHEN and CDR2 SYDVKM. The CDR3 sequence is 15 residues long. Trimming took off 3 bases at V and 5 bases at J, with 13 bases between the two ends. The CDR3 nucleotides are TGTGCCAGCAGTTTTAAGGCTGACCTAAATGAAAAACTGTTTTTT. Its translation: CASSFKADLNEKLFF.

The genes are TRBV11-1 and TRBJ1-4, with a possible D match to TRBD1 (5 bases). Trimming left V 3 bases short and J 6 bases short, with 14 bases between. In germline, CDR1 is SGHAT, CDR2 FQDESV (reference sequence). The CDR3 has 15 amino acids. CDR3 in amino acids: CASSFDGTEYEKLFF. As DNA, the CDR3 is TGTGCCAGCAGCTTCGACGGGACGGAATATGAAAAACTGTTTTTT.

The chain recombines TRBV7-2 with TRBJ2-7; TRBD2 is a possible D gene (5 bases). The V end lost 5 bases, the J end lost 2 bases, and 19 bases lay between the germline ends. CDR3 length equals 16 residues. Germline V gene lookup returns CDR1 SGHTA and CDR2 FQGNSA. This chain's CDR3 is CASSPNRRGLTYEQYF. The CDR3 nucleotides are TGTGCCAGCAGCCCGAATCGACGGGGTCTTACCTACGAGCAGTACTTC.

The V call is TRBV7-2, the J call TRBJ2-2; D is uncertain. This CDR3 has 14 residues. V was cut by 5 bases and J by 6 bases, with 13 bases left in between. Germline CDR1 reads SGHTA; CDR2 reads FQGNSA. The CDR3 reads CASSPLRIPGELFF. The CDR3 DNA is TGTGCCAGCAGCCCTCTTCGAATTCCCGGGGAGCTGTTTTTT.

The V gene is TRBV5-1, the J gene TRBJ2-3, with TRBD2 matching over 8 bases. V lost 3 bases and J lost 2; bases outside the gene matches: 5. CDR1 is SGHRS and CDR2 is YFSETQ in the germline V gene. This CDR3 region has 15 residues. The CDR3 sequence is CASSWSGSNTDTQYF. The DNA for the CDR3 is TGCGCCAGCAGCTGGAGCGGGAGTAACACAGATACGCAGTATTTT.

This chain joins TRBV5-6 and TRBJ2-5; D may be TRBD2 (5 bases). The V end was cut by 4 bases, the J end by 4 bases, with 8 bases between. Per the germline V gene, CDR1 is SGHDT and CDR2 is YYEEEE. The CDR3 extends over 12 amino acids. This CDR3 is CASSGLAETQYF. The CDR3, as DNA: TGTGCCAGCAGCGGACTGGCAGAGACCCAGTACTTC.

This clone was picked up a small number of times. The genes are TRBV30 and TRBJ1-3; unclear D gene. The germline V and J ends were trimmed by 5 bases and 0 bases, with 17 bases remaining between them. The germline gives CDR1 GTSNPN, CDR2 SVGIG (reference sequence). This CDR3 has 16 amino acids. The CDR3 DNA is TGTGCCTGGGGCCTATATAGAGACAACTCTGGAAACACCATATATTTT. It codes for CAWGLYRDNSGNTIYF.

V and J are TRBV27 and TRBJ2-1; 10 nucleotides line up with TRBD2. The V and J ends lost 6 bases and 7 bases, in that order; junction bases with no gene match: 12. The CDR3 length is 16 residues. Germline-derived CDR1 and CDR2 are MNHEY and SMNVEV (reference sequence). In DNA form, the CDR3 reads TGTGCCAGCAGCCCGCAACTAGCGGGGTCTTCAAATGAGCAGTTCTTC. Translated: CASSPQLAGSSNEQFF.